This T cell receptor (beta chain) was identified during a study of CD8 T cells in Susac syndrome (dated by TCRdb to the late 2010s). Background on the whole study: Of the Susac syndrome patients who were sequenced, six had clinically active disease and 8 or 9 were in clinical remission. The study used repertoire sequencing to test whether antigen drove CD8+ T cell activation and differentiation in Susac syndrome. Clonality of the CD8+ T cell repertoire was compared between roughly 13 healthy donors, roughly 14 Susac syndrome patients and fewer than 16 multiple sclerosis patients. At blood withdrawal, Susac syndrome patients were either therapy-naive, taking corticosteroids (in some cases with IVIg as well), or taking IVIg alone. The study at large found these results: In the total CD8+ and CD8+ TEMRA repertoires, more than 15 and five Susac-specific public clones, respectively, were identified. The number of individuals in the TCR sequencing and HLA analysis was recognized as being relatively small. Susac syndrome CD8+ repertoires showed clonal expansion, highest in CD8+ TEMRA cells and greater in clinically active than remitting patients.

With regard to this clonotype: Its antigen is not yet known. No much larger clonotype is one base removed from it; base qualities were not supplied.

Peripheral blood CD8+ and CD4+ T cells from healthy donors, Susac syndrome patients and multiple sclerosis patients were profiled by high-throughput TCR beta sequencing. Susac syndrome patients met recently defined diagnostic criteria for definite or probable disease. Bulk CD8+ and CD4+ T cells were purified by magnetic negative isolation, while CD8+ TEMRA cells were enriched using FACS. Blood was collected in EDTA tubes and processed within 24 hours, with PBMCs isolated through density gradient centrifugation. PBMCs intended for TCR sequencing were frozen in liquid nitrogen and were later thawed in a 37 degrees C water bath. The sorted or isolated CD4+, CD8+ and CD8+ TEMRA cells had a purity of 90% or higher. RNA was extracted using the RNeasy kit, and about 0.45 to 1 ug of the RNA was reverse transcribed with random hexamers. The immunoSEQ multiplex PCR assay, covering 54 Vbeta and 13 Jbeta segments, was used to amplify TCR beta CDR3 regions. PCR amplification bias was corrected by using a synthetic template baseline for primer optimization and computational correction. The original methods were these. Reads were annotated to V, D and J genes per IMGT and analyzed with immunoSEQ Analyzer, keeping only productive sequences. Clonality was calculated as one minus the Shannon entropy normalized by log2 of the number of productive unique sequences. Public and private clones were assessed among the 100 most prevalent clones of each patient and control. Clones were defined as Susac-specific when absent from the healthy and MS cohorts, from 1052 published viral clones and from other ImmuneACCESS disease sequences. In-frame beta chains were kept once TCRdb had trimmed the public reads at Q25 with fastp and called clones with MiXCR. Duplicate CDR3 protein sequences are folded into a single record with the most common DNA and genes. The V and J calls and clone size come from TCRdb's table, not from the authors' own analysis. For this sample there are some 200,000 distinct CDR3 sequences; approximately 95% appear just once. The ten largest clones take up around 0.16% of the sample.

From its cysteine to its phenylalanine, the CDR3 spans 15 amino acids. The only DNA kept is the CDR3, 45 bases in frame from the first base. Reading the germline V gene (reference sequence) gives CDR1 LNHNV and CDR2 YYDKDF. V sheds 1 base and J sheds 0 bases, leaving 9 bases between their ends. The origin of this receptor is a human donor with Susac syndrome. Sequencing input: CD8+ T cells from PBMCs. The receptor chain draws on TRBV15 and TRBJ1-1, with the D gene uncertain. The base sequence is TGTGCCACCAGCAGAGCCAAAGGGATGAACACTGAAGCTTTCTTT. Protein translation: CATSRAKGMNTEAFF.